This T cell receptor (beta chain) is drawn from a study of cytomegalovirus exposure and HLA in healthy donors. The PCR employed 60 Vbeta primers together with 13 Jbeta primers. TCRdb's copy holds only in-frame clones and misses some; the assay was immunoSEQ multiplex PCR. The profile shows under 300,000 clones, about 83% of them singletons. Notes on the study in general: Another analysis was done later, and it associated 15,000 or so TCR beta sequences with HLA alleles at 0.05 false discovery rate. In vitro assays verified that a few CMV-associated chains recognized CMV antigens specifically. In a later analysis, compared with equally common non-associated chains, HLA-associated beta chains were more expanded. TCR beta chain V- and J-gene trimming was linked, in a later analysis, to a missense variant in DCLRE1C.

The germline gives CDR1 KGHSH, CDR2 LQKENI. The CDR3 totals 14 residues. Trimming took 4 bases from V and 1 from J; bases not matched to a gene: 1. Remarks on this clone: Its cognate antigen is unknown.

The rearrangement uses TRBV18 and TRBJ2-3; TRBD1 matches at 8 bases. The clonotype comes from a woman between 35 and 50 years old in good health and CMV-seropositive. The sequenced sample was PBMCs. CDR3 sequence: CASSRGQGTDTQYF. CDR3 bases: TGTGCCAGCTCACGGGGACAGGGCACAGATACGCAGTATTTT.